What follows is one TCR beta chain and its context. The antigen is unknown. A second 7 to 11 cycle PCR used barcoded and J-beta primers. MiXCR, run by TCRdb on the 5' RACE reads, gives a single entry per CDR3 protein. The table includes 650,000 to 800,000 distinct CDR3 sequences, around 43% detected once. This specimen belongs to a study of blood T cells in healthy people across ages. Study conclusions and caveats: TCR beta diversity per million T cells fell roughly linearly with age. From one million sequenced T cells, diversity estimates were lower bounds.

Peripheral blood, 9.5 to 10 milliliters per donor, was collected. No fewer than 6 million PBMCs went into each sample. This CDR3 comprises 14 residues. Germline trimming cut 5 bases from V and 7 bases from J; bases unmatched to any gene: 8. Per the germline V gene, CDR1 is MNHEY and CDR2 is SVGEGT. This chain links TRBV6-2 or TRBV6-3 with TRBJ1-5; 7 bases match TRBD1. This sequence was found in a man in his 60s in good health. Sequencing input: blood. The DNA of the CDR3 is TGTGCCAGCAGTACCCAGGGGGGGTACCAGCCCCAGCATTTT. Its protein product is CASSTQGGYQPQHF.